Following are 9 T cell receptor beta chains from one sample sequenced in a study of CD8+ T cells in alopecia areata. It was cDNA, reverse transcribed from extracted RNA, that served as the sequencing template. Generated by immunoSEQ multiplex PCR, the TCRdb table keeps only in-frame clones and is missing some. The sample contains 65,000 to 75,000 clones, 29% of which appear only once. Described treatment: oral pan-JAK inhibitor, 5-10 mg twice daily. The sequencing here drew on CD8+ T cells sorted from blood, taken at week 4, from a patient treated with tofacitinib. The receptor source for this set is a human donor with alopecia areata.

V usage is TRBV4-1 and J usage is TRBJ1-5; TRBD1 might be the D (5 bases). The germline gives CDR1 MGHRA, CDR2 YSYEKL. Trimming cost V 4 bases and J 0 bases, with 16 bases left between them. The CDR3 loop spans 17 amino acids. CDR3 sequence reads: CASSLEDTRYSNQPQHF. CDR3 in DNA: TGCGCCAGCAGCCTTGAGGACACCCGCTATAGCAATCAGCCCCAGCATTTT.

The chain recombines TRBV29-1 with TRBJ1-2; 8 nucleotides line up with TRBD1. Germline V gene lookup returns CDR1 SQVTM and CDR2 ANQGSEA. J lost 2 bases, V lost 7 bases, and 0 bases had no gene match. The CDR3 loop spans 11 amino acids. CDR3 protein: CSGQGNYGYTF. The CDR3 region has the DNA TGCAGCGGACAGGGGAACTATGGCTACACCTTC. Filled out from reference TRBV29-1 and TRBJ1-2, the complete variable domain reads SAVISQKPSRDICQRGTSLTIQCQVDSQVTMMFWYRQQPGQSLTLIATANQGSEATYESGFVIDKFPISRPNLTFSTLTVSNMSPEDSSIYLCSGQGNYGYTFGSGTRLTVV.

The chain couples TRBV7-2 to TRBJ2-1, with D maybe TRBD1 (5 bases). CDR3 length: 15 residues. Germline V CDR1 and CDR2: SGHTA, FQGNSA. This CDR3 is CVHSKGIRWFDEQFF. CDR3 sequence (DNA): TGTGTTCACTCCAAGGGGATCAGGTGGTTCGATGAGCAGTTCTTC.

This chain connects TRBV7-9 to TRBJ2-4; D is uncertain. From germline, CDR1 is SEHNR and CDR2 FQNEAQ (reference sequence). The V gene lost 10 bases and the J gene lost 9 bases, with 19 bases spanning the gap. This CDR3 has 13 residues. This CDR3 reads CATVSYVWGIQYF. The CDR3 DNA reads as TGTGCCACCGTTTCCTATGTCTGGGGCATTCAGTACTTC. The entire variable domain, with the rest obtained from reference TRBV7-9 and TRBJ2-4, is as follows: DTGVSQNPRHKITKRGQNVTFRCDPISEHNRLYWYRQTLGQGPEFLTYFQNEAQLEKSRLLSDRFSAERPKGSFSTLEIQRTEQGDSAMYLCATVSYVWGIQYFGAGTRLSVL.

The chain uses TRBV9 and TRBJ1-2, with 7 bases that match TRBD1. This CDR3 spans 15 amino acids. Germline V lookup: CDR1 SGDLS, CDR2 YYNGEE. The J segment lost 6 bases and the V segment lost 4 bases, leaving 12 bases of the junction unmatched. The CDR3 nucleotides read TGTGCCAGCAGCCTAAGCTCGACAGGGAGTGATGGCTACACCTTC. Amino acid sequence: CASSLSSTGSDGYTF.

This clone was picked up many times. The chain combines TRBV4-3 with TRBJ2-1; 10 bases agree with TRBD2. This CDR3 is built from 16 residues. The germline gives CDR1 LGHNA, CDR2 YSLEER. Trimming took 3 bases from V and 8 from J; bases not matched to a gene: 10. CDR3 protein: CASSQSGRAYSDEQFF. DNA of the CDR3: TGCGCCAGCAGCCAGAGCGGGAGGGCCTATAGCGATGAGCAGTTCTTC.

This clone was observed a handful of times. The CDR3 sequence is CSVTSGSSYNEQFF. The CDR3 coding sequence is TGCAGCGTTACTAGCGGTAGCTCCTACAATGAGCAGTTCTTC. The rearrangement joins TRBV29-1 to TRBJ2-1; 8 bases are a match to TRBD2. Germline V gene data show CDR1 as SQVTM and CDR2 as ANQGSEA. CDR3 length: 14 amino acids. The V and J ends lost 5 bases and 0 bases, in that order; junction bases with no gene match: 3.

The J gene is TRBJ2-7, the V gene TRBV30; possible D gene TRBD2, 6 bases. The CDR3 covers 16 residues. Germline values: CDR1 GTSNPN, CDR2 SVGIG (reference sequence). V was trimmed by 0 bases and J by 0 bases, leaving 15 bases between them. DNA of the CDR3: TGTGCCTGGAGTGTCGCCGGGACTCCCGGCTCCTACGAGCAGTACTTC. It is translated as CAWSVAGTPGSYEQYF.

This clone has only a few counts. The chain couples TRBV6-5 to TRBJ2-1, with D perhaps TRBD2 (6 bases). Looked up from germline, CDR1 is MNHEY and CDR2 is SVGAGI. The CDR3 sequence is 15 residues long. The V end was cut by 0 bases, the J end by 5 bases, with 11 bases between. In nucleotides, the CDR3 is TGTGCCAGCAGTTACTCGATATCGGGAGACAATGAGCAGTTCTTC. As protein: CASSYSISGDNEQFF.